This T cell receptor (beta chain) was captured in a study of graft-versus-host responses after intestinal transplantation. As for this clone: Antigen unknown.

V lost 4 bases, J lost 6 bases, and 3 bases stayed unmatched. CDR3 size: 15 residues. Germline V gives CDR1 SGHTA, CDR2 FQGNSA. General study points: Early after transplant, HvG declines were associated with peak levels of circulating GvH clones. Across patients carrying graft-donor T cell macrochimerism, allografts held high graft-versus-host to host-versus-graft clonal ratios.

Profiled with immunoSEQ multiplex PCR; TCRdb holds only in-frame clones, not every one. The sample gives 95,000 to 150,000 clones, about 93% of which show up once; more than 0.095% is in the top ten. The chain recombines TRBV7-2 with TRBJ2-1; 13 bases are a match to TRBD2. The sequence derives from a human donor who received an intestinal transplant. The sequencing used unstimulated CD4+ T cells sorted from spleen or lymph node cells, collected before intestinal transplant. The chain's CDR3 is CASSWRTSGSNEQFF. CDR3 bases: TGTGCCAGCAGCTGGAGGACTAGCGGGAGCAATGAGCAGTTCTTC.